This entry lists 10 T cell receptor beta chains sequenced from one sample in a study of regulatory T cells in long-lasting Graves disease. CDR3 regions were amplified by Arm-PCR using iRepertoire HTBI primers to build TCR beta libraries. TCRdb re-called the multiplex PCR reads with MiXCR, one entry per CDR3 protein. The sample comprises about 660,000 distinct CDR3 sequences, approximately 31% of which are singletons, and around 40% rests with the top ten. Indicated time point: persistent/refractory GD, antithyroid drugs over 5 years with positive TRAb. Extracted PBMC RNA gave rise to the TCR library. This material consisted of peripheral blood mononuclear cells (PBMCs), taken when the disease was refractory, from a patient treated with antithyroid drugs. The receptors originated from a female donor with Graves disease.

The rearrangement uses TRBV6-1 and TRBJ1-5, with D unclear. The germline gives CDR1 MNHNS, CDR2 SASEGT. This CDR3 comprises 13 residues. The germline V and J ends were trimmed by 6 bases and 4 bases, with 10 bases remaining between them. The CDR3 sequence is CASRRGINQPQHF. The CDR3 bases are TGTGCCAGCAGGCGAGGGATAAATCAGCCCCAGCATTTT.

Here the CDR3 reads CASSLPTGGTTDYGYTF. The CDR3 DNA sequence: TGTGCCAGCAGTTTACCGACAGGGGGAACCACGGACTATGGCTACACCTTC. V and J are TRBV28 and TRBJ1-2, with 9 bases aligning to TRBD1. The J segment lost 3 bases and the V segment lost 2 bases, leaving 10 bases of the junction unmatched. This CDR3 is 17 amino acids long. Germline loops: CDR1 MDHEN, CDR2 SYDVKM.

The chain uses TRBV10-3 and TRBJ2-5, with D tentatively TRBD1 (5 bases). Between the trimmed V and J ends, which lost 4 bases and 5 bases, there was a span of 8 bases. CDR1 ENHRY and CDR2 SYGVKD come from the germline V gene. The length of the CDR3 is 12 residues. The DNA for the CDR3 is TGTGCCATCAGTGGGACACGGGAGACCCAGTACTTC. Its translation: CAISGTRETQYF.

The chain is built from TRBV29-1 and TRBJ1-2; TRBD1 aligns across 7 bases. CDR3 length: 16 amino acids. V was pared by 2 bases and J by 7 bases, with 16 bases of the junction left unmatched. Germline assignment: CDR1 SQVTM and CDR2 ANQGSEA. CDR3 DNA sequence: TGCAGCGTTGAACCGCTTGGAGGGAGGGGGCTAGGTGGCTACACCTTC. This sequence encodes CSVEPLGGRGLGGYTF.

This CDR3 is CASSPGRTDTQYF. Written as DNA, the CDR3 is TGTGCCAGCAGTCCTGGACGCACAGATACGCAGTATTTT. The chain has TRBV28 and TRBJ2-3, with D unclear. The V end was cut by 5 bases, the J end by 1 base, with 7 bases between. Germline V CDR1 and CDR2: MDHEN, SYDVKM. The CDR3 is 13 residues long.

The CDR3 bases are TGCAGCGGAAACACGGGATACGAGCAGTACTTC. It yields the protein CSGNTGYEQYF. The V gene is TRBV29-1, the J gene TRBJ2-7; tentative D call: TRBD2 (5 bases). The V and J ends lost 7 bases and 4 bases respectively, with 11 bases between them. The CDR3 is made up of 11 amino acids. Germline CDR1 is SQVTM and CDR2 is ANQGSEA.

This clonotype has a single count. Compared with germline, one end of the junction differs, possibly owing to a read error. The CDR3 loop reads CASSEGRRNIQYF. DNA for the CDR3: TGCGCCAGCAGTGAGGGTCGGCGAAACATTCAGTACTTC. The chain is built from TRBV5-5 and TRBJ2-4; D perhaps matches TRBD2 (5 bases). Germline CDR1 SGHKS, CDR2 YYEKEE (reference sequence). This CDR3 contains 13 residues.

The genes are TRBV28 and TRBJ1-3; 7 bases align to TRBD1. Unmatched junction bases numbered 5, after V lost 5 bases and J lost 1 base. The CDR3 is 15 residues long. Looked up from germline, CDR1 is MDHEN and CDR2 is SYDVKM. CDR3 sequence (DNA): TGTGCCAGCAGTGTCCCGACAGGGTCTGGAAACACCATATATTTT. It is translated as CASSVPTGSGNTIYF.

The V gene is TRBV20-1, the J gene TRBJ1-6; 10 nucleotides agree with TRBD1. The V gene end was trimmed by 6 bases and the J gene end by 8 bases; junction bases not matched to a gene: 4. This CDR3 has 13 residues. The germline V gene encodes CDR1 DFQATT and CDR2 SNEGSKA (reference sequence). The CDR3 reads CSAMDRGYSPLHF. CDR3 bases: TGCAGTGCAATGGACAGGGGGTATTCACCCCTCCACTTT.

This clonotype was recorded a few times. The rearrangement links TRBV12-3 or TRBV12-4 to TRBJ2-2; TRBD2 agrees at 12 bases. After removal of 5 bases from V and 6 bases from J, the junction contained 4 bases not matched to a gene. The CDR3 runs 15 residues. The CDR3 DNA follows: TGTGCCAGCAGTCGACTAGCGGGAGCATCCGGGGAGCTGTTTTTT. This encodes CASSRLAGASGELFF.